Below are 29 T cell receptor beta chains sequenced from a single sample in a study of OX40 agonist ivuxolimab in advanced cancers. Assay used: immunoSEQ multiplex PCR; TCRdb lists only in-frame clones, some missing. The data hold about 63,000 clones, with 81% observed a single time. This sample comprised CD4+ or CD8+ T cells sorted from blood, obtained in a trial of the OX40 agonist ivuxolimab. These receptors originate from an adult with an advanced solid tumor such as melanoma, head and neck, liver or kidney cancer.

This rearrangement joins TRBV7-6 to TRBJ2-7; TRBD2 might be the D (6 bases). Trimming shortened V by 5 bases and J by 2 bases, and 16 bases separated the two germline ends. The CDR3 totals 15 residues. Germline lookup yields CDR1 SGHVS and CDR2 FNYEAQ. In nucleotides, the CDR3 is TGTGCCAGCAGCCCCGGGGGACTGGGGGCCTACGAGCAGTACTTC. Its translation: CASSPGGLGAYEQYF.

This rearrangement joins TRBV29-1 to TRBJ2-1; 11 bases line up with TRBD2. The V segment lost 3 bases and the J segment 8 bases; nucleotides outside the gene matches: 9. This CDR3 has 15 residues. From germline, CDR1 is SQVTM and CDR2 ANQGSEA. This CDR3 reads CSVDTTSGVSYEQFF. The CDR3 coding sequence is TGCAGCGTTGATACGACTAGCGGGGTGTCTTATGAGCAGTTCTTC.

The chain joins TRBV5-4 to TRBJ1-2; weak D call: TRBD1 (6 bases). Germline lookup yields CDR1 SGHNT and CDR2 YYREEE (reference sequence). CDR3 length: 15 amino acids. V lost 2 bases and J 8 bases, leaving 19 bases between the germline ends. The CDR3 sequence is CASSFGGRGPSGYTF. CDR3 DNA: TGTGCCAGCAGCTTCGGAGGTCGGGGGCCGTCGGGCTACACCTTC.

In this sample, this clone turned up once. The V gene is TRBV7-6, the J gene TRBJ2-2; unclear D gene. With 5 bases removed from V and 4 bases from J, the gap between germline ends came to 8 bases. The CDR3 consists of 13 residues. Germline V gene sequence: CDR1 SGHVS, CDR2 FNYEAQ. The chain's CDR3 is CASSPTGTGELFF. DNA of the CDR3: TGTGCCAGCAGCCCGACCGGCACCGGGGAGCTGTTTTTT.

This chain links TRBV11-3 with TRBJ2-1; D gene ambiguous. The CDR3 has 14 residues. Germline values: CDR1 SGHNT, CDR2 YENEEA. V was shortened by 4 bases and J by 5 bases, with 12 bases between the two germline ends. The CDR3 bases are TGTGCCAGCAGCTCAAGTCCTAACCACAATGAGCAGTTCTTC. Translated: CASSSSPNHNEQFF.

The chain joins TRBV19 to TRBJ2-1; D ambiguous. Germline CDR1 is LNHDA and CDR2 is SQIVND (reference sequence). V dropped 3 bases and J dropped 7 bases, with 10 bases sitting between them. The CDR3 has 13 amino acids. CDR3 residues: CASSMDFGNEQFF. The CDR3 nucleotides read TGTGCCAGTAGTATGGATTTCGGGAATGAGCAGTTCTTC.

Here the CDR3 DNA reads TGTGCCAGCAGCTTCGGGACAGGAATGGGCTACGAGCAGTACTTC. Translating gives CASSFGTGMGYEQYF. The chain employs TRBV5-4 and TRBJ2-7; TRBD1 agrees at 8 bases. The CDR3 is made up of 15 amino acids. Germline CDR1 and CDR2: SGHNT and YYREEE (reference sequence). Losses at the gene ends were 2 bases for V and 3 bases for J; bases not matched to a gene: 7.

The chain carries TRBV30 and TRBJ1-3; perhaps TRBD1 as D (5 bases). Germline CDR1 and CDR2: GTSNPN and SVGIG (reference sequence). The CDR3 totals 13 residues. Trimming left V 1 base short and J 4 bases short, with 8 bases between. The CDR3 spells CAWSGRQGNTIYF. The CDR3 DNA sequence: TGTGCCTGGAGTGGGAGACAGGGAAACACCATATATTTT.

The chain uses TRBV4-3 and TRBJ2-2; D is ambiguous. V was pared by 0 bases and J by 1 base, with 6 bases between. Germline V CDR1 and CDR2: LGHNA, YSLEER. There are 15 residues in the CDR3. CDR3 sequence reads: CASSQDGRNTGELFF. Here the CDR3 DNA reads TGCGCCAGCAGCCAAGACGGACGGAACACCGGGGAGCTGTTTTTT.

V and J are TRBV15 and TRBJ1-1, with D maybe TRBD1 (5 bases). CDR3 length equals 14 residues. V lost 8 bases, J lost 7 bases, and 20 bases lay in between. Germline V gene sequence: CDR1 LNHNV, CDR2 YYDKDF (reference sequence). Here the CDR3 DNA reads TGTGCCACCTCCGAACCACAGGCTAGGGGTGAAGCTTTCTTT. Its translation: CATSEPQARGEAFF.

The V gene is TRBV5-6, the J gene TRBJ1-2, with D perhaps TRBD1 (6 bases). Germline V gene lookup returns CDR1 SGHDT and CDR2 YYEEEE. This CDR3 contains 15 residues. Between the trimmed V and J ends, which lost 5 bases and 4 bases, there was a span of 18 bases. In DNA, the CDR3 is TGTGCCAGCAGTTTAACTGGGGGCGGAGGCTATGGCTACACCTTC. Translation gives CASSLTGGGGYGYTF.

This chain uses TRBV4-1 with TRBJ2-2, with 11 bases lining up with TRBD2. The CDR3 runs 20 residues. Per the germline V gene, CDR1 is MGHRA and CDR2 is YSYEKL. The V segment lost 1 base and the J segment 6 bases; nucleotides outside the gene matches: 16. The CDR3 reads CASSQAPVGLAGGYAGELFF. The CDR3 coding sequence is TGCGCCAGCAGCCAAGCCCCCGTTGGTCTAGCGGGGGGTTATGCCGGGGAGCTGTTTTTT.

The rearrangement links TRBV7-3 to TRBJ2-5; 9 bases match TRBD1. CDR3 length: 17 amino acids. CDR1 is SGHTA, CDR2 FQGTGA, per germline. After removal of 5 bases from V and 4 bases from J, the junction contained 14 bases not matched to a gene. The CDR3 is CASSRRTGTGLGETQYF. The CDR3 coding sequence is TGTGCCAGCAGCCGTCGAACCGGGACAGGGTTGGGAGAGACCCAGTACTTC.

The chain is built from TRBV10-3 and TRBJ1-2; no firm D call. The CDR3 loop spans 15 amino acids. The germline V and J ends were trimmed by 3 bases and 8 bases, with 19 bases remaining between them. Per germline, CDR1 ENHRY and CDR2 SYGVKD. The CDR3 sequence is CAISDPGERVRGYTF. The CDR3 DNA sequence: TGTGCCATCAGTGACCCCGGAGAGAGGGTGAGGGGCTACACCTTC.

The chain links TRBV7-8 to TRBJ2-4, with D possibly matching TRBD1 (5 bases). The V and J ends lost 0 bases and 3 bases respectively, with 15 bases between them. The CDR3 extends over 17 amino acids. CDR1 and CDR2 from the germline V gene are SGHVS and FQNEAQ. The CDR3 sequence is CASSLALRVQVKNIQYF. The CDR3 DNA reads TGTGCCAGCAGCTTAGCGCTCAGGGTTCAAGTCAAAAACATTCAGTACTTC.

There are a few counts of this clone. The chain couples TRBV6-5 to TRBJ2-4; 7 bases map to TRBD1. Trimming took 6 bases from V and 7 from J; bases not matched to a gene: 6. The germline CDR1 and CDR2 sequences are MNHEY and SVGAGI. The CDR3 runs 13 residues. CDR3 residues: CASSTQGMNIQYF. The CDR3 DNA sequence: TGTGCCAGCAGCACACAGGGGATGAACATTCAGTACTTC.

The V and J genes are TRBV4-3 and TRBJ2-3, with D unclear. V was clipped by 4 bases and J by 1 base, with 6 bases between them. The V gene's germline CDR1 is LGHNA and CDR2 YSLEER. This CDR3 is 13 amino acids long. For the CDR3, the DNA is TGCGCCAGCAGCCCCGCGGGCACAGATACGCAGTATTTT. This codes for CASSPAGTDTQYF.

The V and J genes are TRBV7-8 and TRBJ2-5, with 8 bases fitting TRBD2. The CDR3 extends over 15 amino acids. Germline loops: CDR1 SGHVS, CDR2 FQNEAQ. Trimming cost V 3 bases and J 1 base; bases outside gene matches: 4. The CDR3 DNA sequence: TGTGCCAGCAGCTTCGGGGGGGGAATCCAAGAGACCCAGTACTTC. This translates into CASSFGGGIQETQYF.

This clone was picked up one time. The chain employs TRBV10-3 and TRBJ1-2; D gene uncertain. V was shortened by 3 bases and J by 8 bases, with 19 bases between the two germline ends. Per germline, CDR1 ENHRY and CDR2 SYGVKD. The CDR3 is 15 residues long. CDR3 protein: CAISDLTDATEGYTF. Written as DNA, the CDR3 is TGTGCCATCAGTGATCTCACGGACGCGACTGAGGGCTACACCTTC.

This chain uses TRBV19 with TRBJ1-4; no reliable D call. The CDR3 sequence is 15 residues long. V lost 7 bases to trimming and J lost 8 bases, with 20 bases between them. Looked up from germline, CDR1 is LNHDA and CDR2 is SQIVND (reference sequence). The CDR3 coding sequence is TGTGCCAGTACCATACAAGGCACCGGAGGGGAAAAACTGTTTTTT. It specifies CASTIQGTGGEKLFF.

The chain employs TRBV27 and TRBJ1-3; TRBD1 aligns across 7 bases. Germline CDR1 reads MNHEY; CDR2 reads SMNVEV (reference sequence). CDR3 size: 15 residues. Germline trimming cut 3 bases from V and 4 bases from J; bases unmatched to any gene: 6. CDR3 protein: CASSLKGASGNTIYF. DNA for the CDR3: TGTGCCAGCAGTTTGAAGGGGGCATCAGGAAACACCATATATTTT.

This clone has only a few counts. The J gene is TRBJ1-2, the V gene TRBV7-9, with D tentatively TRBD1 (6 bases). Germline loops: CDR1 SEHNR, CDR2 FQNEAQ (reference sequence). The CDR3 consists of 13 residues. V gave up 5 bases and J gave up 4 bases, with 11 bases separating them. The chain's CDR3 is CASSNGQTYGYTF. The CDR3, as DNA: TGTGCCAGCAGCAATGGACAGACCTATGGCTACACCTTC.

This sequence joins TRBV11-1 and TRBJ2-6, with D perhaps TRBD1 (5 bases). From germline, CDR1 is SGHAT and CDR2 FQDESV (reference sequence). Trimming took off 5 bases at V and 4 bases at J, with 18 bases between the two ends. The CDR3 length is 17 residues. CDR3 loop: CASSAVSGLWGANVLTF. CDR3 coding DNA: TGTGCCAGCAGCGCGGTTTCAGGGTTATGGGGGGCCAACGTCCTGACTTTC.

The chain has TRBV5-6 and TRBJ2-5; 7 positions agree with TRBD1. The germline CDR1 and CDR2 sequences are SGHDT and YYEEEE. The CDR3 is 12 residues long. The V and J ends lost 5 bases and 5 bases, in that order; junction bases with no gene match: 3. CDR3 residues: CASSPQGETQYF. CDR3 nucleotide sequence: TGTGCCAGCAGTCCACAGGGGGAGACCCAGTACTTC.

DNA for the CDR3: TGCGCCAGCAGCCAAGATAATGGGGGAGTTAACTATGGCTACACCTTC. Its translation is CASSQDNGGVNYGYTF. The V gene is TRBV4-3, the J gene TRBJ1-2, with TRBD1 as a possible D gene (5 bases). Germline V gives CDR1 LGHNA, CDR2 YSLEER. The length of the CDR3 is 16 residues. The V end was cut by 0 bases, the J end by 1 base, with 12 bases between.

DNA of the CDR3: TGTGCCAGCAGCACTCTGGGGGACAGGGCGGACTATGGCTACACCTTC. It translates to CASSTLGDRADYGYTF. This chain links TRBV5-4 with TRBJ1-2; 9 bases align to TRBD1. The CDR3 sequence is 16 residues long. The V segment lost 4 bases and the J segment 3 bases; nucleotides outside the gene matches: 10. Germline values: CDR1 SGHNT, CDR2 YYREEE (reference sequence). Complete variable domain (other parts from reference TRBV5-4 and TRBJ1-2): ETGVTQSPTHLIKTRGQQVTLRCSSQSGHNTVSWYQQALGQGPQFIFQYYREEENGRGNFPPRFSGLQFPNYSSELNVNALELDDSALYLCASSTLGDRADYGYTFGSGTRLTVV.

V gene TRBV2 combines with J gene TRBJ2-7; 11 bases agree with TRBD2. Losses at the gene ends were 7 bases for V and 2 bases for J; bases not matched to a gene: 7. The CDR3 loop spans 15 amino acids. Germline CDR1 reads SNHLY; CDR2 reads FYNNEI. The chain's CDR3 is CASKVSGGDTYEQYF. The CDR3 region has the DNA TGTGCCAGCAAAGTTAGCGGGGGGGATACCTACGAGCAGTACTTC. The whole variable domain, remainder taken from reference TRBV2 and TRBJ2-7, is EPEVTQTPSHQVTQMGQEVILRCVPISNHLYFYWYRQILGQKVEFLVSFYNNEISEKSEIFDDQFSVERPDGSNFTLKIRSTKLEDSAMYFCASKVSGGDTYEQYFGPGTRLTVT.

The rearrangement joins TRBV4-2 to TRBJ2-4; D remains unclear. V lost 5 bases to trimming and J lost 9 bases, with 14 bases between them. The CDR3 is 13 amino acids. CDR1 is LGHNA, CDR2 YNFKEQ, per germline. Here the CDR3 reads CASSDKLEGIQYF. The CDR3 DNA reads as TGTGCCAGCAGCGATAAACTCGAAGGCATTCAGTACTTC.

Of note for this clone: A junction boundary mismatches the germline segment, possibly from a read error. V is TRBV7-7 and J is TRBJ2-1; no clear D. The germline V gene encodes CDR1 SSHAT and CDR2 FNYEAQ (reference sequence). This CDR3 contains 12 residues. This CDR3 reads CASSLSRPEQFF. In DNA form, the CDR3 reads TGTGCTAGCAGCTTAAGTCGCCCAGAGCAGTTCTTC.